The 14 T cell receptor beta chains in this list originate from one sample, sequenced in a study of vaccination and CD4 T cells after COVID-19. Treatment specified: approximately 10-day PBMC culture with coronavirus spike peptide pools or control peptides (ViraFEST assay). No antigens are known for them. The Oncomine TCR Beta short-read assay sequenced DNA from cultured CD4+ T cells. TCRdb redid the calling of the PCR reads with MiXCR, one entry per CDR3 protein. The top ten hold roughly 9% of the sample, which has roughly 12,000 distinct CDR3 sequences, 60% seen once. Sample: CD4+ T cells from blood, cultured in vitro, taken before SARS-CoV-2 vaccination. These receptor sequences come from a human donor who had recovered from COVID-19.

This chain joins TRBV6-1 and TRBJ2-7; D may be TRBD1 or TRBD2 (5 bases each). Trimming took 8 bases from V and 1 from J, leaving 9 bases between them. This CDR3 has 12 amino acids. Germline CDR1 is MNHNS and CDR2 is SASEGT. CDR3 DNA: TGTGCCAGCGAGGGGCTATCCTACGAGCAGTACTTC. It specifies CASEGLSYEQYF.

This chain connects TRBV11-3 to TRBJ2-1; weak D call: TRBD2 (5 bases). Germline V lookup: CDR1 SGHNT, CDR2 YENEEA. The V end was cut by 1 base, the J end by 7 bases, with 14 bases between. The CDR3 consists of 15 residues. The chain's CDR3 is CASSLVRGTGNEQFF. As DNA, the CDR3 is TGTGCCAGCAGCTTAGTACGGGGAACTGGGAATGAGCAGTTCTTC.

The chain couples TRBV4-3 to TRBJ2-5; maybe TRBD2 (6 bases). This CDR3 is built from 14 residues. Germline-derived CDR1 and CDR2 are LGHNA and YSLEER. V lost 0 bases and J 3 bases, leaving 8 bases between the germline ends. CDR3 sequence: CASSQDTSKETQYF. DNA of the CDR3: TGCGCCAGCAGCCAAGATACTAGCAAAGAGACCCAGTACTTC.

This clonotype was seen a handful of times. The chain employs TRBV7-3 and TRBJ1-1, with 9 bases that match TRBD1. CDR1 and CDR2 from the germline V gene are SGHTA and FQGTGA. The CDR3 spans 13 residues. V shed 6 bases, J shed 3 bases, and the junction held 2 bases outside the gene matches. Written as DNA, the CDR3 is TGTGCCAGCAGACAGGGGGCGGACACTGAAGCTTTCTTT. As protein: CASRQGADTEAFF.

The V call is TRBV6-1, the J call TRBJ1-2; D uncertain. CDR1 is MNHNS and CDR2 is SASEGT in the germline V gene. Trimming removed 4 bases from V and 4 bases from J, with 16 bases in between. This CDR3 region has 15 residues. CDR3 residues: CASSVSSLISYGYTF. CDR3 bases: TGTGCCAGCAGTGTCAGCTCCCTTATTTCCTATGGCTACACCTTC.

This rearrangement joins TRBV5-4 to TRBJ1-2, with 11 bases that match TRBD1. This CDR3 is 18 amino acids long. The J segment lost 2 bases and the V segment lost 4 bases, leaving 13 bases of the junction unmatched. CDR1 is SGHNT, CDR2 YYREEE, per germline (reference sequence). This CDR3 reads CASSAKRTGGPKNYGYTF. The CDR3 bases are TGTGCCAGCAGCGCCAAACGGACAGGGGGCCCAAAGAACTATGGCTACACCTTC.

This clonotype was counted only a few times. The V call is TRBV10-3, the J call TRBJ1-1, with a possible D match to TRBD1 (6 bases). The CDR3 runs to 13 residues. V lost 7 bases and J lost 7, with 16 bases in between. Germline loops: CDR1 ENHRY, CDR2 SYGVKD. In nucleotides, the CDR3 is TGTGCCATCAACAACAGGGAATCGGGTGAAGCTTTCTTT. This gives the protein CAINNRESGEAFF.

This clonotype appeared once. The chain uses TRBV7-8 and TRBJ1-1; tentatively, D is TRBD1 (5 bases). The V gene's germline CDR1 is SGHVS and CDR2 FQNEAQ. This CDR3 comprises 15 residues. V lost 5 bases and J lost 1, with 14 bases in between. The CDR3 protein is CASSQTDSGNTEAFF. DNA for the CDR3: TGTGCCAGCAGCCAAACCGACAGTGGGAACACTGAAGCTTTCTTT.

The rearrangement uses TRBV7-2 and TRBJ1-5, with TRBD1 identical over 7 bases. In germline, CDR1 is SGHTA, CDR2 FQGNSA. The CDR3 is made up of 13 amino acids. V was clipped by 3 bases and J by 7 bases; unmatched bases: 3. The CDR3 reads CASSFGQDQPQHF. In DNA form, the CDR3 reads TGTGCCAGCAGCTTCGGACAGGACCAGCCCCAGCATTTT.

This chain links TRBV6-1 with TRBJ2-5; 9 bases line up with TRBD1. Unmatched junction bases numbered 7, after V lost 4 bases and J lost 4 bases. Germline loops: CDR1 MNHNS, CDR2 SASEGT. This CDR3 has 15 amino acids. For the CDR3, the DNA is TGTGCCAGCAGTGGGGGACAGGGAGTAGTAGAGACCCAGTACTTC. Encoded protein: CASSGGQGVVETQYF.

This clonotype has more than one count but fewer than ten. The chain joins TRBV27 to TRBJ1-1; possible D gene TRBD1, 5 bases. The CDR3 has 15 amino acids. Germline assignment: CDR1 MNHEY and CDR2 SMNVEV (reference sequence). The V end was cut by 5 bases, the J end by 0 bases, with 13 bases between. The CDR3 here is CASSPWTSMNTEAFF. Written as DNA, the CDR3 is TGTGCCAGCAGTCCCTGGACAAGTATGAACACTGAAGCTTTCTTT.

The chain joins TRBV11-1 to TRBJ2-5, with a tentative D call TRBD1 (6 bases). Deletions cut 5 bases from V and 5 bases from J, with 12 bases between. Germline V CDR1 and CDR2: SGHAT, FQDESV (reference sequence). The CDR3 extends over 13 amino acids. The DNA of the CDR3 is TGTGCCAGCAGCCAGGACAGAGGGGAGACCCAGTACTTC. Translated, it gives CASSQDRGETQYF.

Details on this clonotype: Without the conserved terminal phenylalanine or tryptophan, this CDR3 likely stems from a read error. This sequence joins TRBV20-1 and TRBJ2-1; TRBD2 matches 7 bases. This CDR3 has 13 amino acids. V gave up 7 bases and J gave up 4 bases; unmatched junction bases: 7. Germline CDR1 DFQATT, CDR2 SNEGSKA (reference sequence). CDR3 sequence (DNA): TGCAGTGAGTTAGCTAGCGGTTACAATGAGCAGTTCTCC. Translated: CSELASGYNEQFS.

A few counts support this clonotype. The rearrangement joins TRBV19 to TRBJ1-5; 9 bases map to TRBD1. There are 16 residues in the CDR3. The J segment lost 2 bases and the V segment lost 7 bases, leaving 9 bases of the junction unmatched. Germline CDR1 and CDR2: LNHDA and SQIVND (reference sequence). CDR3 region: CASNDRTGEGNQPQHF. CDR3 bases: TGTGCCAGTAATGACAGGACAGGGGAGGGCAATCAGCCCCAGCATTTT.